This T cell receptor (beta chain) was found in a study of early T cells in non-severe SARS-CoV-2 infection. General observations from the study: The VDJdb matching leaned toward anti-spike CD8 responses and overlooked private and CD4 specificities.

Germline CDR1 reads LNHDA; CDR2 reads SQIVND (reference sequence). Trimming left V 3 bases short and J 3 bases short, with 12 bases between. CDR3 length: 14 residues. Attachment of unique molecular identifiers to individual cDNA molecules was performed. TCRdb reprocessed the 5' RACE reads via MiXCR and lists one record per CDR3 protein. The table includes about 76,000 distinct CDR3 sequences, roughly a sixth detected once. Concerning this clonotype itself: Its antigen remains unknown.

Sequenced: whole blood. This TCR derives from an adult who was a healthcare worker with PCR-confirmed SARS-CoV-2 infection or an uninfected control (not recorded which). The chain has TRBV19 and TRBJ2-7, with a weak D call TRBD2 (5 bases). Here the CDR3 DNA reads TGTGCCAGTAGTATGGCGGGCGGCGTCTACGAGCAGTACTTC. Translating it yields CASSMAGGVYEQYF.